The sequence of this T cell receptor beta chain was determined in a study of OX40 agonist ivuxolimab in advanced cancers. The method was immunoSEQ multiplex PCR; TCRdb's version includes in-frame clones alone and lacks a portion of them. The top ten hold roughly 22% of the sample, which has about 32,000 clones, roughly 76% seen once. Deletions cut 3 bases from V and 4 bases from J, with 9 bases between. CDR3 length equals 13 residues. Germline lookup yields CDR1 SEHNR and CDR2 FQNEAQ (reference sequence). The sequence was collected from an adult with an advanced solid tumor such as melanoma, head and neck, liver or kidney cancer. Source: CD4+ or CD8+ T cells sorted from blood, taken in a trial of the OX40 agonist ivuxolimab. This rearrangement joins TRBV7-9 to TRBJ2-5, with D maybe TRBD1 (5 bases). DNA of the CDR3: TGTGCCAGCAGCTTCGATACAGGAGAGACCCAGTACTTC. The encoded protein is CASSFDTGETQYF.